This T cell receptor (beta chain) was found in a study of beta chain features in type 1 diabetes. Turning to this clone: What it binds is not known.

cDNA synthesis used the whole RNA isolate, giving expressed TCRB sequences. The protocol was immunoSEQ multiplex PCR, while the TCRdb copy is restricted to in-frame clones and leaves out a portion. This table has approximately 46,000 clones, roughly 47% appearing once. The germline V gene has CDR1 MNHEY and CDR2 SVGAGI. The CDR3 is made up of 13 amino acids. Trimming stripped 4 bases from V and 6 bases from J, with 11 bases between. CD45RO/CCR7/CD25/CD127/CD95/CD27 staining was used to isolate CD4+ naive, central memory, regulatory and stem cell-like memory cells by sorting. The study, taken as a whole, reports: There was a moderate but significant shortening of TCRB CDR3s in all four CD4+ subsets of Type 1 diabetes patients. PCR could preferentially amplify shorter templates, alike in patients and controls.

The sample comprised stem cell memory CD4+ T cells from blood. The chain uses TRBV6-5 and TRBJ2-3; D is uncertain. The clonotype was recovered from a man aged 25-45 years with type 1 diabetes. CDR3 bases: TGTGCCAGCAGTTTCCGACTCCTTGATACGCAGTATTTT. Protein sequence: CASSFRLLDTQYF.